The T cell receptor beta chain described here comes from a study of cytomegalovirus exposure and HLA in healthy donors. Points from the study as a whole: Productive rates of about 90% or about 30% were seen for most TCR beta V segments in an earlier analysis.

Germline V gene data show CDR1 as MNHNY and CDR2 as SVGAGI (reference sequence). The length of the CDR3 is 15 residues. V was shortened by 3 bases and J by 7 bases, with 13 bases between the two germline ends. Primers for the PCR totalled 60 Vbeta and 13 Jbeta. Profiling relied on immunoSEQ multiplex PCR, and the TCRdb table lists in-frame clones only, not all of them. This repertoire shows under 200,000 clones, 65% to 85% found once; its top ten account for 1.5% to 2%. This clone was counted only a few times. Its specificity is unknown. The clonotype originates from a man aged 35-49 years in good health and CMV-seropositive. The specimen was PBMCs. The rearrangement links TRBV6-6 to TRBJ1-6; weak D call: TRBD1 (5 bases). CDR3 protein: CASSYAQAGNSPLHF. The DNA for the CDR3 is TGTGCCAGCAGTTATGCACAGGCTGGGAATTCACCCCTCCACTTT.